This T cell receptor beta chain was sequenced in a study of shared clonotypes between healthy human individuals. Germline CDR1 reads MGHRA; CDR2 reads YSYEKL. Deletions cut 2 bases from V and 2 bases from J, with 17 bases between. The CDR3 has 17 amino acids. Terminally differentiated effector memory CD45RA+ cells were excluded from the naive CD8 cells, which were CD45RO-negative and positively selected for CCR7. The deep-level immunoSEQ assay was used. Clones were read by immunoSEQ multiplex PCR, and TCRdb kept only the in-frame ones, dropping some. Here the sample spans millions of clones, roughly 91% being singletons.

The sequence was obtained from a man younger than 35 in good health. Some clones in this sample may be carry-over from other donors' samples. This sequence joins TRBV4-1 and TRBJ2-3, with D possibly called TRBD1 or TRBD2 (6 bases each). The specimen was naive CD8+ T cells from PBMCs. The CDR3 loop reads CASSQKVGGRFTDTQYF. The CDR3 DNA follows: TGCGCCAGCAGCCAAAAAGTCGGGGGCCGCTTCACAGATACGCAGTATTTT.